This T cell receptor (beta chain) came from a study of blood T cell repertoires in COVID-19. This clone was counted only a few times. The V end lost 2 bases, the J end lost 2 bases, and 9 bases lay between the germline ends. Germline V lookup: CDR1 MNHEY, CDR2 SVGAGI. The CDR3 totals 14 residues. Generated by immunoSEQ multiplex PCR, the TCRdb table keeps only in-frame clones and is missing some. The sample records around 77,000 clones, roughly 82% being singletons. V usage is TRBV6-5 and J usage is TRBJ1-1; possible D gene TRBD1, 5 bases. The sample consisted of peripheral blood. This clonotype was sampled from a human donor in a cohort sampled during active COVID-19. CDR3 DNA sequence: TGTGCCAGCAGTTACAATGGGGCAAACACTGAAGCTTTCTTT. The encoded protein is CASSYNGANTEAFF.